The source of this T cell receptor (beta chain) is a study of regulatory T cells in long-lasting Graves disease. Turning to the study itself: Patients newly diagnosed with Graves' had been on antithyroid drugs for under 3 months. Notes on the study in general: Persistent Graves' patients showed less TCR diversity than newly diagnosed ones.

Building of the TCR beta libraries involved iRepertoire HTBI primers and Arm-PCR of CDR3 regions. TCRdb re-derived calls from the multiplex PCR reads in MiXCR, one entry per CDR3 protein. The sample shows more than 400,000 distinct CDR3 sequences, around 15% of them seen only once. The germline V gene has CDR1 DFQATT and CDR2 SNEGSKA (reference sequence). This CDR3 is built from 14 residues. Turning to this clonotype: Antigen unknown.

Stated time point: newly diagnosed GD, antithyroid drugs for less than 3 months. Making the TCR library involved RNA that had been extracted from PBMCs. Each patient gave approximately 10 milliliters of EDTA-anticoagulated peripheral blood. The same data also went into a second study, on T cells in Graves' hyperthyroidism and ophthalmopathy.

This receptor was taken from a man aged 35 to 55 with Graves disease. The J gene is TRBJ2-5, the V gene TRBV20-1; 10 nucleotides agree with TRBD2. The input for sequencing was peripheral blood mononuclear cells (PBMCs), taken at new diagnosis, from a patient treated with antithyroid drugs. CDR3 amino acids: CRPVSGRASETQYF. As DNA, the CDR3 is TGCAGACCCGTGAGCGGGAGGGCCAGTGAGACCCAGTACTTC.